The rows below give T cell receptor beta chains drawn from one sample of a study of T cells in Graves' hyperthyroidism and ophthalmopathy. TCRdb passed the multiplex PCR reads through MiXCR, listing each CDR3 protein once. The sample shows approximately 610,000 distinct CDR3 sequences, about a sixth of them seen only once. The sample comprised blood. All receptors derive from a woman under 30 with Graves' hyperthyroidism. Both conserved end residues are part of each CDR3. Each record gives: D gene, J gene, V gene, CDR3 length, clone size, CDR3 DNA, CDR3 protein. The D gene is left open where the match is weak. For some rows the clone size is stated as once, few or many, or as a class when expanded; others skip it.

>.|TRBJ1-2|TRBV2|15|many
TGTGCCAGCAGTGATTGGGCTACTACTAACTATGGCTACACCTTC
CASSDWATTNYGYTF
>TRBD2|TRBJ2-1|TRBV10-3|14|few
TGTGCCTCAACCGGGACTAGTGCCCGGAGTGAGCAGTTCTTC
CASTGTSARSEQFF
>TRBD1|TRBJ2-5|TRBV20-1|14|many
TGCAGTGCTAGGGGACAGGGGGCGTTAGAGACCCAGTACTTC
CSARGQGALETQYF
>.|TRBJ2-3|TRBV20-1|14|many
TGCAGTGCTAGTTTCGGGGGGCGCACAGATACGCAGTATTTT
CSASFGGRTDTQYF
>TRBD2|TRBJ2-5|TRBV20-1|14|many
TGCAGTGCTGGACGGACTAGCGGTCAAGAGACCCAGTACTTC
CSAGRTSGQETQYF
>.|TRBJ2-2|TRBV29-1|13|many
TGCAGCGTTGATCCAGCTAACACCGGGGAGCTGTTTTTT
CSVDPANTGELFF
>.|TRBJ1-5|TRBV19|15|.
TGTGCCAGTAGTATGGGTCAGGGGCCGAATCAGCCCCAGCATTTT
CASSMGQGPNQPQHF
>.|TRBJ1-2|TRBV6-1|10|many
TGTGCCAGCAGAATGAATGGCTACACCTTC
CASRMNGYTF
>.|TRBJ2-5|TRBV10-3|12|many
TGTGCCATCAGTGAGTCGAGAGAGACCCAGTACTTC
CAISESRETQYF
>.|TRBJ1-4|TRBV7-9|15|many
TGTGCCAGCAGCCCGATACAGGGTCGGGATGAAAAACTGTTTTTT
CASSPIQGRDEKLFF
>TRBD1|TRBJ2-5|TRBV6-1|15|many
TGTGCCAGCAGTTGGACAGGGGGTCTCCAAGAGACCCAGTACTTC
CASSWTGGLQETQYF
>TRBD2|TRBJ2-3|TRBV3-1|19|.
TGTGCCAGCAGCCAAGAGACTAGCGGGGGCCCAGGACTCACAGATACGCAGTATTTT
CASSQETSGGPGLTDTQYF
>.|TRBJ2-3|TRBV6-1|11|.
TGTGCCAGCAGCCCGTTCGGGCCGCAGTATTTT
CASSPFGPQYF
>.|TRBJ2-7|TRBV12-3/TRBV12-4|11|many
TGTGCCAGCAGTTTATCCCACGAGCAGTACTTC
CASSLSHEQYF
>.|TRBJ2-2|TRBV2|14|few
TGTGCCAGCAGTGGGGAGTTCTCTTTCGGGGAGCTGTTTTTT
CASSGEFSFGELFF
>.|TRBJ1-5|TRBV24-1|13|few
TGTGCCACCAGTGCCGACGGCAATCAGCCCCAGCATTTT
CATSADGNQPQHF
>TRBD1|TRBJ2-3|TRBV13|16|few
TGTGCCAGCAGCTTAGTCCGGACAGGGGGCACAGATACGCAGTATTTT
CASSLVRTGGTDTQYF
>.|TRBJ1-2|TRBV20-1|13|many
TGCAGTGCACTACCCCCAGGGGCTGGTGGCTACACCTTC
CSALPPGAGGYTF
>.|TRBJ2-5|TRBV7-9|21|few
TGTGCCAGCAGCTTATCGTGGAGGGATGCGGCCCGGTTCGCACGCCAAGAGACCCAGTACTTC
CASSLSWRDAARFARQETQYF
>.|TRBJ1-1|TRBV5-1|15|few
TGCGCCAGCAGGCAGGGGTCGTTTTCGGACACTGAAGCTTTCTTT
CASRQGSFSDTEAFF
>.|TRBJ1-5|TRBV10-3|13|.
TGTGCCATCAGTGAGGGGAAGAATCAGCCCCAGCATTTT
CAISEGKNQPQHF
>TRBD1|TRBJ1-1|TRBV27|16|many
TGTGCCAGCAGTCCCCGACAGGGGGCTTGGGTGGCTGAAGCTTTCTTT
CASSPRQGAWVAEAFF
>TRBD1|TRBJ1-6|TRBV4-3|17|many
TGCGCCAGCAGCCAACGACACAGGGGAGAAGTAGAGTCACCCCTCCACTTT
CASSQRHRGEVESPLHF
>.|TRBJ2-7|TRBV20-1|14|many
TGCAGTGCTACTCGGGGACATGCTGGATACGAGCAGTACTTC
CSATRGHAGYEQYF
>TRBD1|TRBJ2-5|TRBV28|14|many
TGTGCCAGCAGTTTAGGGGGACAGCAAGAGACCCAGTACTTC
CASSLGGQQETQYF
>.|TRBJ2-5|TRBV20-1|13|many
TGCAGTGCTAGATGGGGAGTTCAAGAGACCCAGTACTTC
CSARWGVQETQYF
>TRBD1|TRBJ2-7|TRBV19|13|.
TGTGCCAGTTCCGGGACAGCGGTCTACGAGCAGTACTTC
CASSGTAVYEQYF
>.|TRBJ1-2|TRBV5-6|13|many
TGTGCCAGCAGTTTTCAGGGAGCCTATGGCTACACCTTC
CASSFQGAYGYTF
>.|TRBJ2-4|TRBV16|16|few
TGTGCCAGCAGCCAAGTGTTGGGACTGGCCAAAAACATTCAGTACTTC
CASSQVLGLAKNIQYF
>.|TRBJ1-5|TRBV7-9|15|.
TGTGCCAGCAGCTTAGATTTCGCAGGGTCTCAGCCCCAGCATTTT
CASSLDFAGSQPQHF